This T cell receptor (beta chain) derives from a study of Graves' ophthalmopathy and Graves' hyperthyroidism. The study, taken as a whole, reports: Cross-validated, the 13-signature model showed 87.88%/81.08% sensitivity/specificity, and 80%/75% in the test set. Ophthalmopathy progression cases were predicted by the model with approximately 71% sensitivity and roughly 72% specificity.

Other autoimmune disease, uncontrolled infection, pregnancy and lactation led to exclusion. PBMCs stemmed from over 8.5 ml of fresh peripheral blood. The germline V gene encodes CDR1 SQVTM and CDR2 ANQGSEA. The trim removed 8 bases at V and 0 bases at J, leaving 13 bases unmatched. This CDR3 contains 15 residues. Researchers took RNA transcripts and amplified TCR beta CDR3 regions from them. The first round was an RT-PCR with HTBI primers, and the second round was a multiplex PCR. TCRdb called the multiplex PCR reads again in MiXCR, with one record for every CDR3 protein. The sample shows about 620,000 distinct CDR3 sequences, about 20% of them seen only once. This clonotype has a count of ten or more. The target antigen is unknown.

Material for sequencing was peripheral blood. The chain employs TRBV29-1 and TRBJ2-7; 7 bases map to TRBD1. The TCR originated in a woman aged 18-30 years with stable Graves' hyperthyroidism. Some clones in this sample may be carry-over from other donors' samples. The CDR3 reads CSTRDRRDSSYEQYF. CDR3 nucleotide sequence: TGCAGCACCCGGGATCGACGGGACAGCTCCTACGAGCAGTACTTC.